Reported below is one TCR beta chain. Its antigen is not known. The record originates from a study of cytomegalovirus exposure and HLA in healthy donors. Study-wide results and caveats: Rarity marked most TCR sequences, yet some public TCRs occurred in many donors. A later analysis found first-cohort TCR clusters tended to co-occur in the approximately 110 validation repertoires. The listing of approximately 160 TCR beta chains classed them as cytomegalovirus-associated.

Clones were read by immunoSEQ multiplex PCR, and TCRdb kept only the in-frame ones, dropping some. The data hold fewer than 400,000 clones, with roughly 90% observed a single time. Germline values: CDR1 MNHNS, CDR2 SASEGT. V shed 7 bases and J shed 4 bases, with 14 bases lying between them. The CDR3 contains 13 residues. Sequencing used PBMCs. The chain combines TRBV6-1 with TRBJ2-7; tentatively, D is TRBD1 (8 bases). The source is a man aged 30-40 years in good health and CMV-seronegative. As DNA, the CDR3 is TGTGCCAGCAATAACAGGGGGGGGTACGAGCAGTACTTC. Its protein product is CASNNRGGYEQYF.